The entry below gives a single T cell receptor (beta chain) sequence along with its context. The table came from immunoSEQ multiplex PCR; TCRdb's copy has only in-frame clones and leaves some out. Counted here are approximately 230,000 clones, approximately 82% occurring once; the ten biggest clones make up 15%. The data derive from a study of blood T cell repertoires in COVID-19. V gave up 6 bases and J gave up 6 bases; unmatched junction bases: 9. Germline V lookup: CDR1 SNHLY, CDR2 FYNNEI. CDR3 length: 15 amino acids. V gene TRBV2 combines with J gene TRBJ2-1; 9 nucleotides align to TRBD2. This receptor was identified in a middle-aged man who had recovered from COVID-19. The sequencing sample was made of PBMCs or T cells enriched from blood (not recorded which). The CDR3 DNA is TGTGCCAGCAGGGTTAGCGGGAGAGAGGGCAATGAGCAGTTCTTC. As protein: CASRVSGREGNEQFF.